This T cell receptor beta chain was obtained from a study of T cell responses to AZD1222 COVID-19 vaccine. Study-level results: White British donors predominated, females outnumbered males, and clonal diversity was possibly underestimated. After the peak T cell response, and only then, were repertoires sampled.

Some clones are missing from TCRdb's copy, which holds only in-frame ones; the method was immunoSEQ multiplex PCR. The profile shows roughly 120,000 clones, approximately 83% of them singletons. Germline V gives CDR1 SGDLS, CDR2 YYNGEE. The V and J ends lost 5 bases and 10 bases respectively, with 16 bases between them. The CDR3 extends over 13 amino acids. Points on this clone: Its specificity is unknown.

The chain links TRBV9 to TRBJ2-1, with D maybe TRBD2 (7 bases). The sample here was peripheral blood, taken on day 0 of MenACWY control vaccination. The clonotype comes from an adult in good health. CDR3 sequence (DNA): TGTGCCAGCAGTTACCCGGGGGGCGGAGAGCAGTTCTTC. Translating gives CASSYPGGGEQFF.